This T cell receptor (beta chain) came from a study of blood T cell repertoires in COVID-19. Study details: Researchers got acute and convalescent COVID-19 samples from the United States, Italy and Spain. T cells, B-cell-depleted T cells, or PBMCs provided the cDNA or gDNA that served as material.

Profiling relied on immunoSEQ multiplex PCR, and the TCRdb table lists in-frame clones only, not all of them. The sample includes around 210,000 clones, approximately 91% of them seen just once. This CDR3 has 16 amino acids. Germline loops: CDR1 SGHTA, CDR2 FQGNSA. Trimming pared 2 bases from V and 7 bases from J, leaving 20 bases between. This chain connects TRBV7-2 to TRBJ1-2; no reliable D call. Input material: peripheral blood. The TCR was taken from a man aged 50 to 60 with COVID-19, enrolled during active disease. The CDR3 sequence: CASSLMLDPRGSGYTF. DNA of the CDR3: TGTGCCAGCAGCTTAATGTTGGATCCCCGAGGGTCTGGCTACACCTTC.